This TCR beta chain was captured in a study of blood T cell repertoires in COVID-19 (dated by TCRdb to 2018 to 2021). Broadly, across the study: Samples covering the acute and convalescent phases of COVID-19 were provided by collaborators in the United States, Italy and Spain. The prospective study material was composed of cDNA or gDNA derived from T cells, B-cell-depleted T cells, or PBMCs. The sample metadata nearly always contained a de-identified subject ID, COVID-19 status, age in years and sex. The repertoires were released in a freely available public database meant as a resource for research on the immune response to SARS-CoV-2. Samples came from the ongoing ImmuneRACE study (first 160 participants) plus 1,254 subjects from 6 global collaborators. The dataset comprised deeply sampled blood TCRbeta repertoires from subjects exposed to, actively infected with, or recovered from COVID-19. Where available, HLA class I and class II types were obtained from metadata supplied by the sample provider rather than from assay-based typing. Overall study outcomes, separate from this receptor: How much clinical and demographic metadata was included differed by source and by participant, and the metadata was provided uncurated.

Its CDR3 holds 15 amino acids, cysteine through phenylalanine. Left in the record is the CDR3 DNA by itself, 45 bases read in frame from the first base. Per the germline V gene, SGHRS is the CDR1 and YFSETQ is the CDR2. V is shortened by 2 bases, J by 3 bases, and the region joining them spans 12 bases. With regard to this clone: Its antigen is still unknown. The input lacks base qualities; no much larger clone sits a single base away.

Collaborating institutions collected whole blood in K2EDTA tubes following their own protocols. Collaborator samples were shipped for TCRbeta analysis as frozen whole blood, isolated PBMCs, or DNA extracted from either sample type. TCRbeta CDR3 regions were amplified from genomic DNA using the immunoSEQ Assay, a bias-controlled multiplex PCR. Processing in the source paper ran as follows. The number of nucleated cells in each sample was estimated by amplification of reference gene primers within the assay. To quantify the absolute abundance of each unique TCRbeta CDR3 rearrangement, sequence reads were collapsed and filtered. For each sample, productive Simpson clonality was calculated as the square root of Simpson's diversity index across productive rearrangements. This is the immuneACCESS table as TCRdb keeps it, with only in-frame sequences that have V and J called. A part of the clones is gone; compared with another copy, unresolved V genes explain less than half, and the rest is unexplained. From that table come the V and J calls and clone size; the DNA was used to work out D and trimming. A total of more than 65,000 clones appear in this sample, around 83% of them only once. The top ten clonotypes cover 20% to 25% of the sample.

The sample consisted of peripheral blood. This TCR came from a woman aged 45-59 years with acute or convalescent COVID-19. The rearrangement joined TRBV5-1 to TRBJ2-1; matching of 6 bases hints at TRBD2 as the D gene. The CDR3: CASSLTRGLYNEQFF. The DNA sequence is TGCGCCAGCAGCTTAACCCGGGGACTCTACAATGAGCAGTTCTTC.